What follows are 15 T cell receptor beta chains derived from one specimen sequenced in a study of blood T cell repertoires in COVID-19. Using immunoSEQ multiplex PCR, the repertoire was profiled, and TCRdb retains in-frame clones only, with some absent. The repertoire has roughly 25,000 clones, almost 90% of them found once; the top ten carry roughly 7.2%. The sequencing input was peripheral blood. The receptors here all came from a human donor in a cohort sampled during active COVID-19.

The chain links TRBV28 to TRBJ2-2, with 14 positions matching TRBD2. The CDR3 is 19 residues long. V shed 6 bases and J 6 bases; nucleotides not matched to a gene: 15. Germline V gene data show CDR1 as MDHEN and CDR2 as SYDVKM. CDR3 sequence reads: CASRAPPGTSGSSAGELFF. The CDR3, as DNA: TGTGCCAGCAGAGCGCCCCCCGGGACTAGCGGGAGCTCAGCCGGGGAGCTGTTTTTT.

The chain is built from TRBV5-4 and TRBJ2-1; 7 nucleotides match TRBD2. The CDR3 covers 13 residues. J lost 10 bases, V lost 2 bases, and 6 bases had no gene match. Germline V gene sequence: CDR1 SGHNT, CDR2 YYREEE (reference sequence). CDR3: CASSFTGAGEQFF. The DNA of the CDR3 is TGTGCCAGCAGCTTTACGGGAGCGGGGGAGCAGTTCTTC.

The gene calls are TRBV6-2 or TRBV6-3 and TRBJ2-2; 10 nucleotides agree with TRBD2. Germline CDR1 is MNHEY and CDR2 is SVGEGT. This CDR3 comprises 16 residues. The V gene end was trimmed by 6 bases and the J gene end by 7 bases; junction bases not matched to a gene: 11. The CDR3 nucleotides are TGTGCCAGCAGCAGTCTAGCGGGAGTAGGCATCGGGGAGCTGTTTTTT. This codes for CASSSLAGVGIGELFF.

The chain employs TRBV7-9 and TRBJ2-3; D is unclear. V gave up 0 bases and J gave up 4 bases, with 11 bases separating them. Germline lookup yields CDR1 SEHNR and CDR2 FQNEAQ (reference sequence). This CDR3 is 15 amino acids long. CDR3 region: CASSLAERNADTQYF. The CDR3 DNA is TGTGCCAGCAGCTTAGCGGAGAGGAACGCAGATACGCAGTATTTT.

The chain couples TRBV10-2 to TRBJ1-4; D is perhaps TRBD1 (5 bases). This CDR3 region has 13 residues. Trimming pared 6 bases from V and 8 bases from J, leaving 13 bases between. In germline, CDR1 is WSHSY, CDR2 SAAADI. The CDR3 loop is CASSGQGLEKLFF. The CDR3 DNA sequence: TGCGCCAGCAGCGGCCAGGGTTTAGAAAAACTGTTTTTT.

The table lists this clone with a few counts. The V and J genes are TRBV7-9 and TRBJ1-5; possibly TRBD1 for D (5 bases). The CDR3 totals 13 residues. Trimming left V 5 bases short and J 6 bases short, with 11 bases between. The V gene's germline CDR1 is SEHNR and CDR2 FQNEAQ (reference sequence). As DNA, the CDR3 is TGTGCCAGCAGCATCGGGGGAGCTCAGCCCCAGCATTTT. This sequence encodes CASSIGGAQPQHF. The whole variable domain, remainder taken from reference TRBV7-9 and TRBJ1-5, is DTGVSQNPRHKITKRGQNVTFRCDPISEHNRLYWYRQTLGQGPEFLTYFQNEAQLEKSRLLSDRFSAERPKGSFSTLEIQRTEQGDSAMYLCASSIGGAQPQHFGDGTRLSIL.

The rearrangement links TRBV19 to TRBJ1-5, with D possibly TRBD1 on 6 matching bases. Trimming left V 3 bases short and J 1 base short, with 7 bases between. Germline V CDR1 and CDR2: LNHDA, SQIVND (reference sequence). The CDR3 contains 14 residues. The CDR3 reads CASSITGSNQPQHF. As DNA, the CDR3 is TGTGCCAGTAGTATCACAGGGAGCAATCAGCCCCAGCATTTT.

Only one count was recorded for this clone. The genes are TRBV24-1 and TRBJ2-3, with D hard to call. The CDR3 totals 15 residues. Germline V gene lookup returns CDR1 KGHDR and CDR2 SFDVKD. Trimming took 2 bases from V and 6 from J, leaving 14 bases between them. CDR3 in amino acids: CATSDSSPGLDTQYF. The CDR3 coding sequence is TGTGCCACCAGTGATTCCTCGCCCGGTTTGGATACGCAGTATTTT.

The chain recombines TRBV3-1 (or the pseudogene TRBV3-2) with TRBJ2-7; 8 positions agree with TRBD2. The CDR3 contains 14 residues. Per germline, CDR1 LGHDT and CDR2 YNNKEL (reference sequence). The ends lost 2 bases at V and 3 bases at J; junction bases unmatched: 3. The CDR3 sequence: CASSQIAGLYEQYF. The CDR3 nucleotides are TGTGCCAGCAGCCAAATAGCGGGGCTCTACGAGCAGTACTTC.

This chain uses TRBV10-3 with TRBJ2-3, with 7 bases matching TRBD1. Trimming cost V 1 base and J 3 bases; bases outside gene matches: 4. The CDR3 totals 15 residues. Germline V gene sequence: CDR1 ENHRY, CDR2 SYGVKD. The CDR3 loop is CAISELGTETDTQYF. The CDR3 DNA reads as TGTGCCATCAGTGAGTTGGGGACAGAAACAGATACGCAGTATTTT.

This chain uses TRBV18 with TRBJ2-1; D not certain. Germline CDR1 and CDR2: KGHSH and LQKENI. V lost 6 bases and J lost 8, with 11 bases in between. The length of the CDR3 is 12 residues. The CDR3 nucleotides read TGTGCCAGCTCCTTCGCGATCGATGAGCAGTTCTTC. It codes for CASSFAIDEQFF.

The chain's CDR3 is CASSLSGGKGTYNEQFF. The DNA of the CDR3 is TGTGCCAGCAGCTTATCTGGCGGGAAGGGGACCTACAATGAGCAGTTCTTC. The rearrangement joins TRBV7-2 to TRBJ2-1; TRBD2 might be the D (6 bases). The CDR3 is 17 residues long. From germline, CDR1 is SGHTA and CDR2 FQGNSA. V shed 2 bases and J shed 2 bases, with 16 bases lying between them.

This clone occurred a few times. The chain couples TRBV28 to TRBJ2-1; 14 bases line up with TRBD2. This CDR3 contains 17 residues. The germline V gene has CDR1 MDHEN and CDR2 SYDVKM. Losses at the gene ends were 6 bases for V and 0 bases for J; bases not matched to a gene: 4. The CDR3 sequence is CASSSGTSGSSYNEQFF. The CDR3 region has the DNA TGTGCCAGCAGCTCCGGGACTAGCGGGAGCTCCTACAATGAGCAGTTCTTC.

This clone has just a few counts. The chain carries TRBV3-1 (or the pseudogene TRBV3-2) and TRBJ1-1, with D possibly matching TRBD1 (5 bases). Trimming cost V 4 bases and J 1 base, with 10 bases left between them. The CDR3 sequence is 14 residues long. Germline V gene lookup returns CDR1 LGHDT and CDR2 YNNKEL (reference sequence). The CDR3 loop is CASSRNQGNTEAFF. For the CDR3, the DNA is TGTGCCAGCAGCCGGAATCAGGGGAACACTGAAGCTTTCTTT.

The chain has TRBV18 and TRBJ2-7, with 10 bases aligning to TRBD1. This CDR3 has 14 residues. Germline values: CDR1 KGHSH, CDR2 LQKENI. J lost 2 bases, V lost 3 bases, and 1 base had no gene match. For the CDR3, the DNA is TGTGCCAGCTCACCCGGACAGGGGGCCTACGAGCAGTACTTC. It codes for CASSPGQGAYEQYF.